This T cell receptor (beta chain) was recorded in a study of blood T cell repertoires in COVID-19 (dated by TCRdb to 2020 to 2021). Regarding the research as a whole: Collaborator samples came from the United States, Italy and Spain and covered acute and convalescent phases of COVID-19. The material from the prospective study consisted of cDNA or gDNA derived from T cells, B-cell-depleted T cells, or PBMCs. The dataset comprised deeply sampled blood TCRbeta repertoires from subjects exposed to, actively infected with, or recovered from COVID-19. The repertoires were released in a freely available public database intended as a resource for research on the immune response to SARS-CoV-2. The samples were drawn from two sources: the first 160 participants of the ongoing ImmuneRACE study, and some 1,300 subjects contributed by 6 global collaborators. Sample metadata almost always included a de-identified subject ID, COVID-19 status, age in years and sex. Where HLA class I and class II types were available, the types were taken from metadata supplied by the sample provider, not from assay-based typing. Study-level results and caveats: How much clinical and demographic metadata was included differed by source and by participant, and the metadata was provided uncurated.

In the prospective study, participants were roughly 18 to 100 years old, resided in 25 or so geographic areas of the United States, and were enrolled through a virtual design. To assign participants to cohorts, the prospective study relied on clinical history that participants themselves reported in a screening survey and a study questionnaire. For ImmuneRACE Cohort 3, a participant was defined as recovered based on two consecutive negative NP/OP PCR tests, clearance by a healthcare professional, or resolution of symptoms. In the prospective study, whole blood, serum and a nasopharyngeal or oropharyngeal swab were collected from each participant by mobile phlebotomists. Additional blood draws and questionnaires over a roughly two-month period could optionally be provided by prospective study participants. Prospective study blood samples were shipped either frozen or at room temperature before DNA extraction.

The immunoSEQ Assay, a bias-controlled multiplex PCR, was used to amplify TCRbeta CDR3 regions from genomic DNA. Concerning the study's data processing: The number of nucleated cells in each sample was estimated from the amplification of reference gene primers within the assay. To quantify the absolute abundance of each unique TCRbeta CDR3 rearrangement, sequence reads were collapsed and filtered. For each sample, productive Simpson clonality was calculated as the square root of Simpson's diversity index over productive rearrangements. TCRdb holds this immuneACCESS table with in-frame rearrangements only. Some clones are missing; in checked studies, unresolved V genes explain under half, and the rest has no known cause. V and J calls and clone size are copied from that table; D and trimming were computed from the DNA. A total of 360,000 or so clones appear in this sample, roughly four fifths of them only once. About 5% of the sample is in the top ten clones.

The CDR3 contains 14 residues, cysteine and phenylalanine counted. The retained sequence is limited to the CDR3, 42 bases, with the frame set at the first base. Here V drops 4 bases and J drops 0 bases, and the junction holds 2 bases not matched to any gene. For CDR1 and CDR2, the germline V gene lists MNHEY and SVGEGT. Notes on this clone: This clone's antigen is unknown. Base qualities are not at hand, and no much larger clone is one base apart.

The specimen sequenced was PBMCs or T cells enriched from blood (not recorded which). This TCR derives from a woman aged 45-60 years who had recovered from COVID-19. The rearranged segments are TRBV6-2 or TRBV6-3 and TRBJ2-7; the junction holds 8 bases that match TRBD2. The CDR3 sequence is CASSFREGSYEQYF. At the DNA level, the sequence is TGTGCCAGCAGTTTCCGGGAGGGCTCCTACGAGCAGTACTTC.